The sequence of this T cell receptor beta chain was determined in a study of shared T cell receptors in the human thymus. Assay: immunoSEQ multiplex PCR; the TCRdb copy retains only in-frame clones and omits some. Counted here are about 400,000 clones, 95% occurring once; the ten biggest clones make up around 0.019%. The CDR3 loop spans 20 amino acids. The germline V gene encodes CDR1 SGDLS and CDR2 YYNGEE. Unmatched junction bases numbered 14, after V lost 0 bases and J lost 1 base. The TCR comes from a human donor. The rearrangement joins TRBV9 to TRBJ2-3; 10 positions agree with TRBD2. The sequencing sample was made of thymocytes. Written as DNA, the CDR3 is TGTGCCAGCAGCGTAGGTCTAGCGGGAGTAAGGGGCTGGGGCACAGATACGCAGTATTTT. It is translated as CASSVGLAGVRGWGTDTQYF.